This T cell receptor (beta chain) stems from a study of T cell responses to AZD1222 COVID-19 vaccine. The repertoire was sequenced with immunoSEQ multiplex PCR; TCRdb's copy has only in-frame clones and lacks some. The sample holds 200,000 to 250,000 clones; under 95% are singletons and the top ten take roughly 1%. Germline V gene sequence: CDR1 MNHEY, CDR2 SVGAGI. The CDR3 spans 15 residues. V gave up 4 bases and J gave up 4 bases; unmatched junction bases: 6. The sequence was obtained from an adult in good health. The sample was peripheral blood, taken on day 0 of MenACWY control vaccination. V gene TRBV6-5 combines with J gene TRBJ2-5; 10 nucleotides match TRBD2. The CDR3: CASSLSGGATETQYF. CDR3 coding DNA: TGTGCCAGCAGTTTGAGCGGGGGGGCCACAGAGACCCAGTACTTC.